This TCR beta chain was observed in a study of human T cells and chemical hapten exposure. General study points: With DPC sensitization, TCRs exceeding 1 in 1000 frequency showed no change.

This clonotype came up a few times. What it recognizes is unknown. TCRdb independently ran MiXCR on the RACE reads; one entry per CDR3 protein. The table includes 50,000 or so distinct CDR3 sequences, about 4.1% detected once. Time point described: healthy volunteer bleed at 2 weeks. From whole blood left unfractionated, total RNA was extracted. There are 16 residues in the CDR3. V trimming: 2 bases; J trimming: 7 bases; junction bases outside the gene matches: 6. The germline gives CDR1 SEHNR, CDR2 FQNEAQ (reference sequence). This chain links TRBV7-9 with TRBJ1-6; 9 positions match TRBD1. The sequencing input was whole blood. The sequence derives from a human donor in good health. Some clones in this sample may be carry-over from other donors' samples. This chain's CDR3 is CASSLYSGQGNSPLHF. The CDR3 DNA follows: TGTGCCAGCAGCTTATATTCAGGACAGGGGAATTCACCCCTCCACTTT.